This TCR beta chain is drawn from a study of cytomegalovirus exposure and HLA in healthy donors. Both 60 Vbeta primers and 13 Jbeta primers went into the PCR. Measured with immunoSEQ multiplex PCR; TCRdb has only the in-frame clones, and not every one. The data contain about 140,000 clones, about 81% of them seen just once; the ten biggest clones take up 8.1%. The germline V gene encodes CDR1 SGDLS and CDR2 YYNGEE. The ends lost 4 bases at V and 1 base at J; junction bases unmatched: 11. The CDR3 is 17 residues long. J is TRBJ2-5 and V is TRBV9, with TRBD1 matching 9 bases. The specimen was PBMCs. The receptor comes from a woman between 50 and 59 years old in good health and CMV-seropositive. The CDR3 sequence: CASSPRVGTGIQETQYF. The CDR3 region has the DNA TGTGCCAGCAGCCCTCGTGTCGGGACAGGGATCCAAGAGACCCAGTACTTC.